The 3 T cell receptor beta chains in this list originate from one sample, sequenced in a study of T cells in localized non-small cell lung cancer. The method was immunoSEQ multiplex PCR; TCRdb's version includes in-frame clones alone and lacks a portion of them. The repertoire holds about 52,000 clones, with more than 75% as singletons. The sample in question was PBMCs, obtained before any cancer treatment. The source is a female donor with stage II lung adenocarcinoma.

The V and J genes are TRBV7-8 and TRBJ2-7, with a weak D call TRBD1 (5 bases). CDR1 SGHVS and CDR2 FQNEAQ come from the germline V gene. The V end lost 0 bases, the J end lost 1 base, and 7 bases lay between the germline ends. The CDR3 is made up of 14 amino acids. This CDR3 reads CASSLAHRSYEQYF. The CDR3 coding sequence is TGTGCCAGCAGCTTAGCGCACAGGTCCTACGAGCAGTACTTC.

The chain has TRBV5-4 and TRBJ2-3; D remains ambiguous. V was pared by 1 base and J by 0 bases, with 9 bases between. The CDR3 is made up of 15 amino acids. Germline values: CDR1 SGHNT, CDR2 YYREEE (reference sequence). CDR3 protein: CASSLRAVSTDTQYF. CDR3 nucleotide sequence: TGTGCCAGCAGCTTGAGGGCAGTAAGCACAGATACGCAGTATTTT. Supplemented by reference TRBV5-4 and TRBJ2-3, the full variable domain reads ETGVTQSPTHLIKTRGQQVTLRCSSQSGHNTVSWYQQALGQGPQFIFQYYREEENGRGNFPPRFSGLQFPNYSSELNVNALELDDSALYLCASSLRAVSTDTQYFGPGTRLTVL.

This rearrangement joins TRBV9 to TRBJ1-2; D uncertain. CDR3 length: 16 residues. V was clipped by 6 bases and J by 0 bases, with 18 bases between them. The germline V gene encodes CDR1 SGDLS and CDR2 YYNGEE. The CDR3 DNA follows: TGTGCCAGCACCCCGGGAACCGTCTTGTCTAACTATGGCTACACCTTC. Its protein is CASTPGTVLSNYGYTF. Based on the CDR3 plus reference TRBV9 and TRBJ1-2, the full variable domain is DSGVTQTPKHLITATGQRVTLRCSPRSGDLSVYWYQQSLDQGLQFLIQYYNGEERAKGNILERFSAQQFPDLHSELNLSSLELGDSALYFCASTPGTVLSNYGYTFGSGTRLTVV.